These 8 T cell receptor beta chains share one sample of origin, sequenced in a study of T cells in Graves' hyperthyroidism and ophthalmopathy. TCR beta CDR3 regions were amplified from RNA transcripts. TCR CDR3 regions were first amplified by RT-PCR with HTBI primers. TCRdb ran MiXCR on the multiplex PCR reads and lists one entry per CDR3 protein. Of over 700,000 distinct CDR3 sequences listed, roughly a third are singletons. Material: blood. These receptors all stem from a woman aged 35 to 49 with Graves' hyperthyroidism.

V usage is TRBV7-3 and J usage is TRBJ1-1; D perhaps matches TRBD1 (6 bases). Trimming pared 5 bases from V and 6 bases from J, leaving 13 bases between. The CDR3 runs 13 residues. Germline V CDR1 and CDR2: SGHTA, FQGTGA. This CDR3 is CASSPTGTSEAFF. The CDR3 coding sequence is TGTGCCAGCAGCCCAACAGGGACCTCTGAAGCTTTCTTT. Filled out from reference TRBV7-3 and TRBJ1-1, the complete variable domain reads GAGVSQTPSNKVTEKGKYVELRCDPISGHTALYWYRQSLGQGPEFLIYFQGTGAADDSGLPNDRFFAVRPEGSVSTLKIQRTERGDSAVYLCASSPTGTSEAFFGQGTRLTVV.

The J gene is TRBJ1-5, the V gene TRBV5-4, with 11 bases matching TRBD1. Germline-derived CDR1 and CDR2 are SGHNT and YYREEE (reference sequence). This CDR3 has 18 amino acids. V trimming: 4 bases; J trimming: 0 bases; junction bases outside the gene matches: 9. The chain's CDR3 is CASSQAGTGGYSNQPQHF. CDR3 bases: TGTGCCAGCAGCCAAGCCGGGACAGGGGGGTATAGCAATCAGCCCCAGCATTTT.

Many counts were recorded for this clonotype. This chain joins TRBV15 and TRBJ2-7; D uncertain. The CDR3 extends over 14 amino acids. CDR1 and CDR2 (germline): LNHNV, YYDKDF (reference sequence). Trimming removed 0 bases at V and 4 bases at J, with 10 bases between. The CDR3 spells CATSRDQAHYEQYF. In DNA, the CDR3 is TGTGCCACCAGCAGAGATCAGGCCCATTACGAGCAGTACTTC.

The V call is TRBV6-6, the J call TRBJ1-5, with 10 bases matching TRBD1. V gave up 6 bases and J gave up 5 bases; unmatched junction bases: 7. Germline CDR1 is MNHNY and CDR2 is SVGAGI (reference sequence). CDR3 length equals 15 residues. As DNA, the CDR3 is TGTGCCAGCAGCCAGACAGGGGGCCTCGATCAGCCCCAGCATTTT. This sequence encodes CASSQTGGLDQPQHF.

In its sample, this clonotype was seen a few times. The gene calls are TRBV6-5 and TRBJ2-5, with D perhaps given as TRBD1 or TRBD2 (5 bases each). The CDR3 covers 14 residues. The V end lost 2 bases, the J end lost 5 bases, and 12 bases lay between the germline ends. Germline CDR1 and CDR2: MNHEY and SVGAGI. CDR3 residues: CASSYPQGAETQYF. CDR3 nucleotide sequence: TGTGCCAGCAGTTACCCCCAGGGAGCGGAGACCCAGTACTTC.

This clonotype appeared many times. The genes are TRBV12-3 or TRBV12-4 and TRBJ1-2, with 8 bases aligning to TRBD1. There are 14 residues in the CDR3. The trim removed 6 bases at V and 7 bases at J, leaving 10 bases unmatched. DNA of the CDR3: TGTGCCAGCAGCATCCAGGGGGCGTTGGGTGGCTACACCTTC. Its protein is CASSIQGALGGYTF.

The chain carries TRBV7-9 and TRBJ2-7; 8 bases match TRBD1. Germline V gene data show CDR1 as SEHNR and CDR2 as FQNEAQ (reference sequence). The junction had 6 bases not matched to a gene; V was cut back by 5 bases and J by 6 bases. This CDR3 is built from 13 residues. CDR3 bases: TGTGCCAGCAGCCCCGCAGGGGGCGCCGAGCAGTACTTC. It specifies CASSPAGGAEQYF.

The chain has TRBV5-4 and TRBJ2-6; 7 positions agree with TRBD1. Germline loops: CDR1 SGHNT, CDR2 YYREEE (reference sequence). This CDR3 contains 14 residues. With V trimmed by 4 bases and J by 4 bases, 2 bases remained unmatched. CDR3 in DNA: TGTGCCAGCAGCCGAGGGGGCGGGGCCAACGTCCTGACTTTC. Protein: CASSRGGGANVLTF.